This TCR beta chain came from a study of T cells in Graves' hyperthyroidism and ophthalmopathy. Study in general: Peripheral blood was taken when the disease was first diagnosed, before any treatment began. Study-level results: Progression to ophthalmopathy was predicted a median of 6.5 months early.

Amplified regions were TCR beta CDR3 sequences from RNA transcripts. RT-PCR in the first round (using the HTBI primer set) targeted the TCR CDR3. TCRdb reprocessed the multiplex PCR reads via MiXCR and lists one record per CDR3 protein. Among approximately 300,000 distinct CDR3 sequences listed, roughly 17% were seen once. The authors deemed Graves' hyperthyroidism stable absent ophthalmopathy progression within 18 months. Exclusion followed for patients with uncontrolled infection, other autoimmune disease, pregnancy or lactation. Germline V gives CDR1 KGHDR, CDR2 SFDVKD. V was trimmed by 3 bases and J by 5 bases, leaving 12 bases between them. This CDR3 is built from 14 residues. Regarding this clonotype: Its cognate antigen is unknown.

The sequence was obtained from a man aged 30 to 45 with Graves' hyperthyroidism. Input material: blood. The V and J genes are TRBV24-1 and TRBJ1-2; the D is unclear. CDR3: CATSDDGRFYGYTF. In DNA form, the CDR3 reads TGTGCCACCAGTGATGACGGGAGATTTTATGGCTACACCTTC.